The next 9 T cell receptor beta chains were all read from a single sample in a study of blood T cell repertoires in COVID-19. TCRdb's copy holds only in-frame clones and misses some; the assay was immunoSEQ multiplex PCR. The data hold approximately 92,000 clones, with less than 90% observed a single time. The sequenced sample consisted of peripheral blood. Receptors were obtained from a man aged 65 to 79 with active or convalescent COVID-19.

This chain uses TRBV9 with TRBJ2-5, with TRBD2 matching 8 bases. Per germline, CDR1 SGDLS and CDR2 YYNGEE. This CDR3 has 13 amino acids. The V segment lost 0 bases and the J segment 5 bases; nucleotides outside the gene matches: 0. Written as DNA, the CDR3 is TGTGCCAGCAGCGTAGGACTAGCGGAGACCCAGTACTTC. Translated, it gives CASSVGLAETQYF.

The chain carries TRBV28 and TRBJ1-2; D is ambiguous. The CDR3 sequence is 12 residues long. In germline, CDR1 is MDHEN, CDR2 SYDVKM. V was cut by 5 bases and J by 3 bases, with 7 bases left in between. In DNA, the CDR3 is TGTGCCAGCAGTCTTGTTGACTATGGCTACACCTTC. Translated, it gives CASSLVDYGYTF.

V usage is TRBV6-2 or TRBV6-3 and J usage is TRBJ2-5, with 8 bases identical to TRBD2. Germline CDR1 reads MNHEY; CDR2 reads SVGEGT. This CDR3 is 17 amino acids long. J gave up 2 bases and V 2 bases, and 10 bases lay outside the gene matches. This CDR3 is CASSYGLAGSKQETQYF. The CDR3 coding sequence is TGTGCCAGCAGTTACGGATTAGCGGGGTCTAAACAAGAGACCCAGTACTTC.

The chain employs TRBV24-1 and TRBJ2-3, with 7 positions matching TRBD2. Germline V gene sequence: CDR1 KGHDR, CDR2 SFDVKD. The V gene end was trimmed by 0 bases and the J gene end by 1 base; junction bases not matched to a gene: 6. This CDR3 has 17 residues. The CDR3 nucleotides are TGTGCCACCAGTGATTTGGAGACTAGCCTGCGCACAGATACGCAGTATTTT. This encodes CATSDLETSLRTDTQYF.

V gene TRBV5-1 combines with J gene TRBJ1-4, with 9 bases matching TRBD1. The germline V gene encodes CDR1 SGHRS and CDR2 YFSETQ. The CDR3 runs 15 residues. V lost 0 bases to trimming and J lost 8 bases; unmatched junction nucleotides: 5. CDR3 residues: CASSLGGQGLEKLFF. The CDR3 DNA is TGCGCCAGCAGCTTGGGGGGACAGGGTCTAGAAAAACTGTTTTTT.

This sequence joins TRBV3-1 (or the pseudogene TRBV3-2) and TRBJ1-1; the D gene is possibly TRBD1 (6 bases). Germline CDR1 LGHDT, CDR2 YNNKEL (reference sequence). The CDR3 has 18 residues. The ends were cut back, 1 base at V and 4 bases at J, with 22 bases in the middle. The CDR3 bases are TGTGCCAGCAGCCAAGTTATCGGGGGGCAGGCTATTGGCACTGAAGCTTTCTTT. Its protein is CASSQVIGGQAIGTEAFF.

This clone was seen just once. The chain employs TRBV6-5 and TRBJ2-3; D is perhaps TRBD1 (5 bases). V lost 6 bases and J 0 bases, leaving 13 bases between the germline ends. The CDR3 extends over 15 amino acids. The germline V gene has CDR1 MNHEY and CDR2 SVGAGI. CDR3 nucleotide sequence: TGTGCCAGCAGCAACGACAGAACTAGCACAGATACGCAGTATTTT. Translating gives CASSNDRTSTDTQYF.

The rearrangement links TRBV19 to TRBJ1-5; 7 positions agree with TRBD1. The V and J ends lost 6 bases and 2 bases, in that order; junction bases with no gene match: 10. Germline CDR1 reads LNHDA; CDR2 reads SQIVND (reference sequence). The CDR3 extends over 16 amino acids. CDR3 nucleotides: TGTGCCAGTAGGCCGGGACAGCCTTGGGGCAATCAGCCCCAGCATTTT. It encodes CASRPGQPWGNQPQHF.

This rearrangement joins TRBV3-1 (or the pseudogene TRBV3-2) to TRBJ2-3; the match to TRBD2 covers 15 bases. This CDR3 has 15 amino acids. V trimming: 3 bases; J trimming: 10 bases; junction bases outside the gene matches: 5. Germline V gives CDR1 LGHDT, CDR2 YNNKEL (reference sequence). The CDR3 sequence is CASSQGLAGGSAQYF. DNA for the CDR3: TGTGCCAGCAGCCAGGGACTAGCGGGGGGCTCGGCGCAGTATTTT.